The 30 T cell receptor beta chains below were found in one sample sequenced in a study of human T cells and chemical hapten exposure. Time point given: patch test 1, 2 weeks after DPC sensitization. Treatment meaning: therapeutic diphenylcyclopropenone sensitization with weekly scalp DPC. TCRdb reprocessed the RACE reads with MiXCR, giving one entry per CDR3 protein. The data show about 80,000 distinct CDR3 sequences, about 8% seen once. The specimen was whole blood, collected in connection with sensitization to the hapten diphenylcyclopropenone (DPC). The receptors derive from a woman aged 30 to 39 with alopecia areata. Some clones in this sample may be carry-over from other donors' samples.

A few counts support this clonotype. The gene calls are TRBV15 and TRBJ2-1; 8 bases are a match to TRBD2. The germline V gene has CDR1 LNHNV and CDR2 YYDKDF (reference sequence). The CDR3 has 16 residues. J was trimmed by 3 bases and V by 2 bases; bases with no gene match: 6. The CDR3 nucleotides read TGTGCCACCAGCAGACCCGGGGGGGCTGTCTACAATGAGCAGTTCTTC. Encoded protein: CATSRPGGAVYNEQFF.

This chain links TRBV6-5 with TRBJ1-5; 8 positions agree with TRBD1. The germline V gene has CDR1 MNHEY and CDR2 SVGAGI. The CDR3 length is 16 residues. V trimming: 6 bases; J trimming: 1 base; junction bases outside the gene matches: 8. CDR3 bases: TGTGCCAGCAGATCAGACAGGGGTGGGAGCAATCAGCCCCAGCATTTT. Encoded protein: CASRSDRGGSNQPQHF.

This clonotype was detected ten times or more. The chain links TRBV14 to TRBJ1-1, with D unclear. The CDR3 has 14 amino acids. The V and J ends lost 2 bases and 1 base respectively, with 8 bases between them. Germline V gene sequence: CDR1 SGHDN, CDR2 FVKESK. The CDR3 region is CASSQRNQNTEAFF. The CDR3 DNA is TGTGCCAGCAGCCAACGAAATCAGAACACTGAAGCTTTCTTT.

This chain connects TRBV19 to TRBJ2-2; the D is unclear. Trimming cost V 4 bases and J 8 bases, with 2 bases left between them. The CDR3 runs 10 residues. Germline CDR1 is LNHDA and CDR2 is SQIVND (reference sequence). CDR3 bases: TGTGCCAGTAGTAGTGGGGAGCTGTTTTTT. Translated: CASSSGELFF.

For this clonotype: A much larger clone sits a single nucleotide away, making a read error possible. V is TRBV7-9 and J is TRBJ1-2; 7 bases agree with TRBD1. Germline V gene sequence: CDR1 SEHNR, CDR2 FQNEAQ (reference sequence). The CDR3 runs to 14 residues. DNA for the CDR3: TGTACCAGCAGCTTACAGGGACAGAACTATGGCTACACCTTC. Translation: CTSSLQGQNYGYTF.

This clonotype was found many times. The rearrangement links TRBV18 to TRBJ2-6; 11 bases agree with TRBD2. The germline gives CDR1 KGHSH, CDR2 LQKENI. This CDR3 comprises 16 residues. With 6 bases clipped from V and 2 bases from J, the junction kept 3 bases outside the gene matches. The CDR3 protein is CASSSSGGPGANVLTF. DNA for the CDR3: TGTGCCAGCTCGTCTAGCGGGGGGCCTGGGGCCAACGTCCTGACTTTC.

There are many counts of this clonotype. The chain links TRBV2 to TRBJ2-3; 10 nucleotides agree with TRBD1. The CDR3 has 15 amino acids. The junction had 2 bases not matched to a gene; V was cut back by 1 base and J by 4 bases. CDR1 is SNHLY and CDR2 is FYNNEI in the germline V gene. CDR3 sequence: CASSEGTGGADTQYF. CDR3 nucleotide sequence: TGTGCCAGCAGTGAAGGGACAGGGGGTGCAGATACGCAGTATTTT.

This clonotype was counted ten times or more. The rearrangement joins TRBV20-1 to TRBJ2-7; D is undetermined. Germline CDR1 DFQATT, CDR2 SNEGSKA (reference sequence). This CDR3 contains 13 residues. Trimming stripped 1 base from V and 7 bases from J, with 14 bases between. This chain's CDR3 is CSARVSFAREQYF. The CDR3 coding sequence is TGCAGTGCTAGAGTATCCTTTGCGAGGGAGCAGTACTTC.

This clonotype was picked up many times. The V and J genes are TRBV29-1 and TRBJ2-7, with 7 nucleotides matching TRBD2. CDR3 length: 13 residues. Per the germline V gene, CDR1 is SQVTM and CDR2 is ANQGSEA. V shed 3 bases and J 4 bases; nucleotides not matched to a gene: 6. CDR3 in amino acids: CSVEEQGGYEQYF. The CDR3 DNA is TGCAGCGTTGAGGAGCAGGGAGGGTACGAGCAGTACTTC.

The chain carries TRBV5-1 and TRBJ1-5; D is unclear. CDR3 length: 14 residues. Germline CDR1 and CDR2: SGHRS and YFSETQ. V was clipped by 5 bases and J by 1 base, with 10 bases between them. CDR3 DNA sequence: TGCGCCAGCAGTTTGAGCGGGAGCAATCAGCCCCAGCATTTT. It is translated as CASSLSGSNQPQHF.

This clonotype was detected a few times. CDR3 in amino acids: CASRALAGRYNEQFF. The CDR3 DNA reads TGTGCCAGCAGAGCTTTAGCGGGGCGTTACAATGAGCAGTTCTTC. The chain recombines TRBV2 with TRBJ2-1; 8 bases agree with TRBD2. This CDR3 is 15 amino acids long. The V segment lost 6 bases and the J segment 4 bases; nucleotides outside the gene matches: 8. Germline V gene data show CDR1 as SNHLY and CDR2 as FYNNEI.

The chain recombines TRBV6-1 with TRBJ1-1; D is unresolved. Trimming removed 4 bases from V and 6 bases from J, with 12 bases in between. Germline lookup yields CDR1 MNHNS and CDR2 SASEGT. The CDR3 is made up of 13 amino acids. The CDR3 DNA reads TGTGCCAGCAGTGCGGGGAGGTTTGCTGAAGCTTTCTTT. Amino acids: CASSAGRFAEAFF.

This clonotype was seen repeatedly, ten times or more. This rearrangement joins TRBV10-3 to TRBJ2-3; D may match TRBD1 or TRBD2 (6 bases each). This CDR3 has 13 residues. The germline gives CDR1 ENHRY, CDR2 SYGVKD. V was clipped by 10 bases and J by 3 bases, with 14 bases between them. The CDR3 sequence: CATTGGPTDTQYF. The CDR3 bases are TGTGCCACCACCGGGGGCCCTACAGATACGCAGTATTTT.

The gene calls are TRBV10-3 and TRBJ1-2, with 9 bases that match TRBD1. Looked up from germline, CDR1 is ENHRY and CDR2 is SYGVKD. V shed 6 bases and J 4 bases; nucleotides not matched to a gene: 6. CDR3 length equals 14 residues. The CDR3 nucleotides read TGTGCCATCAGGGAACAGGGGGCTGGCTATGGCTACACCTTC. This sequence encodes CAIREQGAGYGYTF.

V is TRBV2 and J is TRBJ1-1; 7 bases agree with TRBD1. J gave up 1 base and V 8 bases, and 4 bases lay outside the gene matches. This CDR3 has 13 amino acids. CDR1 is SNHLY, CDR2 FYNNEI, per germline. DNA of the CDR3: TGTGCCAGCGAGGGGGCCCAGAACACTGAAGCTTTCTTT. Protein product: CASEGAQNTEAFF.

The V gene is TRBV12-3 or TRBV12-4, the J gene TRBJ2-2; D is unresolved. CDR3 size: 12 residues. With 4 bases removed from V and 7 bases from J, the gap between germline ends came to 7 bases. CDR3 region: CASSSDYGELFF. CDR3 in DNA: TGTGCCAGCAGTTCAGATTACGGGGAGCTGTTTTTT.

The genes are TRBV5-6 and TRBJ2-4; D is unresolved. Trimming removed 0 bases from V and 0 bases from J, with 7 bases in between. This CDR3 region has 15 residues. The germline CDR1 and CDR2 sequences are SGHDT and YYEEEE. Written as DNA, the CDR3 is TGTGCCAGCAGCTTGGGGGGTCCAGCCAAAAACATTCAGTACTTC. It specifies CASSLGGPAKNIQYF.

This clonotype was detected ten times or more. The V call is TRBV30, the J call TRBJ2-3; no clear D. Germline CDR1 GTSNPN, CDR2 SVGIG (reference sequence). This CDR3 has 12 residues. The ends were cut back, 7 bases at V and 2 bases at J, with 10 bases in the middle. The CDR3 sequence is CASRVTTDTQYF. CDR3 DNA sequence: TGTGCCTCCCGGGTGACCACAGATACGCAGTATTTT.

The chain combines TRBV2 with TRBJ1-2; TRBD1 matches 7 bases. V dropped 5 bases and J dropped 2; count of bases not matched to a gene: 5. This CDR3 region has 14 residues. Per germline, CDR1 SNHLY and CDR2 FYNNEI. The CDR3, as DNA: TGTGCCAGCAGTCCAGGGGGTACCAACTATGGCTACACCTTC. Its translation is CASSPGGTNYGYTF. The variable domain in full, completed from reference TRBV2 and TRBJ1-2, reads EPEVTQTPSHQVTQMGQEVILRCVPISNHLYFYWYRQILGQKVEFLVSFYNNEISEKSEIFDDQFSVERPDGSNFTLKIRSTKLEDSAMYFCASSPGGTNYGYTFGSGTRLTVV.

This clonotype was observed at least ten times. In nucleotides, the CDR3 is TGCGCCAGCAGCTTGGAGACAGGGTCTAGCACAGATACGCAGTATTTT. The encoded protein is CASSLETGSSTDTQYF. The gene calls are TRBV5-1 and TRBJ2-3, with 7 bases fitting TRBD1. The CDR3 sequence is 16 residues long. Trimming at V came to 0 bases and at J to 0 bases, leaving 4 bases not matched to a gene. Germline V CDR1 and CDR2: SGHRS, YFSETQ.

This clonotype has at least ten counts. This chain connects TRBV29-1 to TRBJ2-5, with TRBD2 as a possible D gene (5 bases). V lost 8 bases to trimming and J lost 0 bases, with 13 bases between them. The germline CDR1 and CDR2 sequences are SQVTM and ANQGSEA. The CDR3 has 13 amino acids. CDR3 region: CSSPDGNQETQYF. DNA for the CDR3: TGCAGCAGCCCGGACGGGAACCAAGAGACCCAGTACTTC.

This clonotype was recorded many times. The chain combines TRBV4-1 with TRBJ2-1; D is ambiguous. This CDR3 region has 14 residues. V lost 3 bases, J lost 6 bases, and 12 bases lay in between. Germline-derived CDR1 and CDR2 are MGHRA and YSYEKL. CDR3 sequence (DNA): TGCGCCAGCAGCCAGTGGACCCCCGTCAATGAGCAGTTCTTC. Amino acids: CASSQWTPVNEQFF.

This clonotype was observed a handful of times. The genes are TRBV2 and TRBJ2-1, with D tentatively TRBD1 (5 bases). The germline V gene has CDR1 SNHLY and CDR2 FYNNEI. This CDR3 is built from 18 residues. Between the trimmed V and J ends, which lost 6 bases and 9 bases, there was a span of 30 bases. Here the CDR3 DNA reads TGTGCCAGCAGAGACAGTGCACATCTTGCGAGGCCTATTAGTGAGCAGTTCTTC. Its protein is CASRDSAHLARPISEQFF.

The sample holds many counts of this clonotype. This sequence joins TRBV30 and TRBJ1-6, with 9 positions matching TRBD1. The junction had 4 bases not matched to a gene; V was cut back by 5 bases and J by 2 bases. The V gene's germline CDR1 is GTSNPN and CDR2 SVGIG (reference sequence). This CDR3 spans 15 amino acids. As DNA, the CDR3 is TGTGCCTGGCGGGACAGGGTAGCCTATAATTCACCCCTCCACTTT. Translating it yields CAWRDRVAYNSPLHF.

The table lists this clonotype with many counts. This chain connects TRBV12-3 or TRBV12-4 to TRBJ2-1; the match to TRBD2 covers 9 bases. The CDR3 spans 16 residues. Trimming removed 3 bases from V and 9 bases from J; junction bases left unmatched: 12. The CDR3 reads CASSFLAGGWRSEQFF. In DNA form, the CDR3 reads TGTGCCAGCAGTTTCCTGGCGGGGGGGTGGCGAAGTGAGCAGTTCTTC.

This clonotype was picked up many times. This CDR3 is CASSLGGNYEQYF. The CDR3 bases are TGTGCCAGCAGTTTAGGGGGGAACTACGAGCAGTACTTC. The chain recombines TRBV27 with TRBJ2-7, with D maybe TRBD2 (6 bases). CDR3 length equals 13 residues. Germline assignment: CDR1 MNHEY and CDR2 SMNVEV (reference sequence). The V end was cut by 2 bases, the J end by 3 bases, with 8 bases between.

The chain has TRBV5-1 and TRBJ1-4; D is unresolved. The germline gives CDR1 SGHRS, CDR2 YFSETQ. The CDR3 length is 14 residues. V was clipped by 1 base and J by 4 bases, with 8 bases between them. The CDR3 is CASSLSGINEKLFF. The CDR3 DNA is TGCGCCAGCAGCTTGTCCGGCATTAATGAAAAACTGTTTTTT.

This clonotype was recorded at least ten times. The CDR3 DNA is TGCAGTGCTAGTATAGGACAGAATAATTCACCCCTCCACTTT. Amino acids: CSASIGQNNSPLHF. J is TRBJ1-6 and V is TRBV20-1, with D possibly matching TRBD1 (6 bases). The CDR3 is made up of 14 amino acids. The germline V gene encodes CDR1 DFQATT and CDR2 SNEGSKA (reference sequence). Between the trimmed V and J ends, which lost 3 bases and 5 bases, there was a span of 11 bases.

The chain links TRBV3-1 to TRBJ2-1; 11 bases fit TRBD2. The CDR3 has 17 residues. V lost 0 bases to trimming and J lost 4 bases; unmatched junction nucleotides: 5. Germline V gene lookup returns CDR1 LGHDT and CDR2 YNNKEL (reference sequence). The CDR3 coding sequence is TGTGCCAGCAGCCAAGAGGCCACTAGCGGGGGATACAATGAGCAGTTCTTC. Its protein is CASSQEATSGGYNEQFF.

This clonotype was detected a few times. The V call is TRBV29-1, the J call TRBJ2-1; 7 nucleotides align to TRBD1. Germline lookup yields CDR1 SQVTM and CDR2 ANQGSEA. The ends lost 4 bases at V and 7 bases at J; junction bases unmatched: 7. The CDR3 covers 13 residues. The CDR3 here is CSVATLTGNEQFF. For the CDR3, the DNA is TGCAGCGTTGCAACCCTGACAGGGAATGAGCAGTTCTTC.